The 22 T cell receptor beta chains presented below share a single source sample, sequenced in a study of CD8 T cells in Susac syndrome. Reverse transcription used roughly 0.5 to 1 ug RNA and random hexamers. Via MiXCR, TCRdb re-called the immunoSEQ multiplex PCR reads, giving one row per CDR3 protein. Here the sample spans 180,000 or so distinct CDR3 sequences, more than 90% being singletons. Sequencing was done on a sample of CD4+ T cells from PBMCs. All receptors derive from a human donor with multiple sclerosis.

The CDR3 DNA follows: TGTGCCAGCAGCCGGACTAGCGGGAGAGATTACAATGAGCAGTTCTTC. Translation: CASSRTSGRDYNEQFF. The chain carries TRBV3-1 and TRBJ2-1; 13 bases line up with TRBD2. Germline values: CDR1 LGHDT, CDR2 YNNKEL (reference sequence). The CDR3 is made up of 16 amino acids. V lost 4 bases, J lost 4 bases, and 4 bases stayed unmatched.

V and J are TRBV20-1 and TRBJ2-2, with 14 bases lining up with TRBD2. CDR1 is DFQATT and CDR2 is SNEGSKA in the germline V gene (reference sequence). The CDR3 contains 18 residues. The trim removed 3 bases at V and 5 bases at J, leaving 11 bases unmatched. CDR3 sequence reads: CSASGTGTSGRGTGELFF. CDR3 sequence (DNA): TGCAGTGCTAGTGGGACAGGGACTAGCGGGAGAGGGACCGGGGAGCTGTTTTTT.

The chain is built from TRBV30 and TRBJ1-1; 9 bases agree with TRBD1. The germline CDR1 and CDR2 sequences are GTSNPN and SVGIG (reference sequence). The CDR3 has 14 amino acids. The CDR3 loop reads CASKWGQGYTEAFF. CDR3 in DNA: TGTGCTTCAAAGTGGGGACAGGGCTACACTGAAGCTTTCTTT.

This chain joins TRBV3-1 and TRBJ1-1; D might be TRBD1 (6 bases). The CDR3 is made up of 14 amino acids. Trimming left V 4 bases short and J 8 bases short, with 17 bases between. Germline CDR1 and CDR2: LGHDT and YNNKEL (reference sequence). The CDR3 protein is CASSPQTGAGEAFF. The CDR3 DNA reads as TGTGCCAGCAGCCCACAAACGGGGGCTGGCGAAGCTTTCTTT.

In this sample, this clonotype turned up once. This chain uses TRBV20-1 with TRBJ2-3; D is possibly TRBD2 (5 bases). This CDR3 contains 14 residues. V was cut by 3 bases and J by 3 bases, with 13 bases left in between. Germline CDR1 is DFQATT and CDR2 is SNEGSKA (reference sequence). The CDR3 region has the DNA TGCAGTGCTAGTCGTAACGGGGAGACAGATACGCAGTATTTT. Translation: CSASRNGETDTQYF.

The V and J genes are TRBV4-2 and TRBJ1-4; D is unresolved. Germline CDR1 reads LGHNA; CDR2 reads YNFKEQ. CDR3 length: 15 amino acids. Trimming shortened V by 5 bases and J by 7 bases, and 17 bases separated the two germline ends. The CDR3 region is CASSVPGRDGEKLFF. The DNA of the CDR3 is TGTGCCAGCAGCGTCCCCGGAAGAGATGGTGAAAAACTGTTTTTT.

The chain combines TRBV2 with TRBJ1-1, with 7 bases that match TRBD1. The CDR3 is 14 residues long. Unmatched junction bases numbered 12, after V lost 10 bases and J lost 4 bases. Looked up from germline, CDR1 is SNHLY and CDR2 is FYNNEI. The CDR3, as DNA: TGTGCCACTACCCCCTGGGACAGCTCCACTGAAGCTTTCTTT. Translation: CATTPWDSSTEAFF.

The chain couples TRBV4-1 to TRBJ2-2, with 7 bases that match TRBD2. The V gene end was trimmed by 4 bases and the J gene end by 5 bases; junction bases not matched to a gene: 13. Germline-derived CDR1 and CDR2 are MGHRA and YSYEKL. The CDR3 length is 17 residues. The CDR3 loop reads CASSPTWREIRTGELFF. The DNA of the CDR3 is TGCGCCAGCAGCCCGACATGGCGGGAGATCCGGACCGGGGAGCTGTTTTTT.

The rearrangement joins TRBV7-9 to TRBJ2-5, with a tentative D call TRBD2 (6 bases). CDR3 length: 14 amino acids. Germline CDR1 SEHNR, CDR2 FQNEAQ (reference sequence). V dropped 3 bases and J dropped 2 bases, with 10 bases sitting between them. CDR3 loop: CASSFQGTQETQYF. CDR3 sequence (DNA): TGTGCCAGCAGCTTTCAAGGGACTCAAGAGACCCAGTACTTC.

The rearrangement links TRBV27 to TRBJ1-1, with a possible D match to TRBD1 (5 bases). This CDR3 is built from 13 residues. Trimming took off 6 bases at V and 4 bases at J, with 12 bases between the two ends. Germline CDR1 and CDR2: MNHEY and SMNVEV (reference sequence). The CDR3 DNA reads as TGTGCCAGCAGGGGACGGGGCGTCACTGAAGCTTTCTTT. Its translation: CASRGRGVTEAFF.

V gene TRBV29-1 combines with J gene TRBJ2-7; D is uncertain. This CDR3 contains 13 residues. Trimming pared 1 base from V and 2 bases from J, leaving 9 bases between. Germline V gives CDR1 SQVTM, CDR2 ANQGSEA. CDR3 DNA sequence: TGCAGCGTTGAAGGGGCAGGCCCCTACGAGCAGTACTTC. Amino acid sequence: CSVEGAGPYEQYF.

The chain employs TRBV29-1 and TRBJ2-3, with TRBD2 identical over 10 bases. CDR1 is SQVTM, CDR2 ANQGSEA, per germline. Losses at the gene ends were 7 bases for V and 2 bases for J; bases not matched to a gene: 12. The CDR3 length is 16 residues. The CDR3 DNA follows: TGCAGCGCTCGAAGGGGAGCGGGGGGGACCACAGATACGCAGTATTTT. This encodes CSARRGAGGTTDTQYF.

The CDR3 bases are TGTGCCAGCAGCGTAGAGGGGCCGCGCTACGAGCAGTACTTC. This sequence encodes CASSVEGPRYEQYF. The chain joins TRBV9 to TRBJ2-7, with D possibly TRBD1 on 5 matching bases. CDR3 length equals 14 residues. The germline V and J ends were trimmed by 0 bases and 3 bases, with 10 bases remaining between them. Germline assignment: CDR1 SGDLS and CDR2 YYNGEE.

This chain uses TRBV12-3 or TRBV12-4 with TRBJ2-1, with 7 bases fitting TRBD2. Germline trimming cut 3 bases from V and 5 bases from J; bases unmatched to any gene: 10. CDR3 length equals 16 residues. The CDR3 sequence is CASSFHLGLGNNEQFF. CDR3 sequence (DNA): TGTGCCAGCAGTTTTCACCTCGGACTAGGTAACAATGAGCAGTTCTTC.

The CDR3 coding sequence is TGTGCCAGTAGTGATCCAGGGACAGCGTCCTACGAGCAGTACTTC. It specifies CASSDPGTASYEQYF. V and J are TRBV19 and TRBJ2-7; 7 bases agree with TRBD1. The germline V gene has CDR1 LNHDA and CDR2 SQIVND (reference sequence). Losses at the gene ends were 5 bases for V and 1 base for J; bases not matched to a gene: 8. The CDR3 has 15 residues. Drawing the rest from reference TRBV19 and TRBJ2-7, the complete variable domain is DGGITQSPKYLFRKEGQNVTLSCEQNLNHDAMYWYRQDPGQGLRLIYYSQIVNDFQKGDIAEGYSVSREKKESFPLTVTSAQKNPTAFYLCASSDPGTASYEQYFGPGTRLTVT.

The rearrangement joins TRBV29-1 to TRBJ2-7, with a possible D match to TRBD2 (5 bases). Looked up from germline, CDR1 is SQVTM and CDR2 is ANQGSEA. This CDR3 spans 13 amino acids. The ends were cut back, 4 bases at V and 3 bases at J, with 13 bases in the middle. The CDR3 loop reads CSVGPGRSYEQYF. The DNA for the CDR3 is TGCAGCGTTGGCCCGGGAAGAAGCTACGAGCAGTACTTC.

This clonotype appeared a single time. This rearrangement joins TRBV4-2 to TRBJ2-4, with D perhaps matching TRBD1 (6 bases). The V gene's germline CDR1 is LGHNA and CDR2 YNFKEQ. CDR3 length: 14 amino acids. With 0 bases removed from V and 5 bases from J, the gap between germline ends came to 8 bases. The CDR3 DNA follows: TGTGCCAGCAGCCAAGATAGACAGGAAAACATTCAGTACTTC. Translation gives CASSQDRQENIQYF.

The chain links TRBV19 to TRBJ2-1, with TRBD2 matching 9 bases. Germline lookup yields CDR1 LNHDA and CDR2 SQIVND (reference sequence). The CDR3 has 14 amino acids. Unmatched junction bases numbered 7, after V lost 7 bases and J lost 6 bases. CDR3 region: CASNGGRAVNEQFF. CDR3 DNA sequence: TGTGCCAGTAATGGCGGGAGGGCGGTCAATGAGCAGTTCTTC.

The chain employs TRBV15 and TRBJ2-7; D not resolved. Germline CDR1 reads LNHNV; CDR2 reads YYDKDF (reference sequence). The CDR3 runs to 15 residues. Between the trimmed V and J ends, which lost 5 bases and 2 bases, there was a span of 16 bases. CDR3 residues: CATSPRSHSAYEQYF. The CDR3 bases are TGTGCCACCAGCCCCCGCAGTCACTCGGCCTACGAGCAGTACTTC.

The V call is TRBV29-1, the J call TRBJ2-7; 7 nucleotides match TRBD1. V shed 5 bases, J shed 4 bases, and the junction held 14 bases outside the gene matches. The CDR3 spans 15 residues. Per the germline V gene, CDR1 is SQVTM and CDR2 is ANQGSEA. This CDR3 is CSVSDTPGQPYEQYF. The CDR3 region has the DNA TGCAGCGTTTCAGATACACCGGGACAGCCTTACGAGCAGTACTTC.

The chain links TRBV7-3 to TRBJ2-3, with D perhaps matching TRBD2 (6 bases). Germline-derived CDR1 and CDR2 are SGHTA and FQGTGA. Trimming removed 5 bases at V and 0 bases at J, with 15 bases between. CDR3 length: 16 amino acids. CDR3: CASSPGLARSTDTQYF. For the CDR3, the DNA is TGTGCCAGCAGCCCTGGGCTAGCGAGGAGCACAGATACGCAGTATTTT.

The rearrangement uses TRBV12-3 or TRBV12-4 and TRBJ1-5, with a possible D match to TRBD1 (5 bases). Trimming pared 5 bases from V and 5 bases from J, leaving 13 bases between. CDR3 length: 14 residues. The CDR3 coding sequence is TGTGCCAGCAGTCCTAAAAGGGGCCATCAGCCCCAGCATTTT. It is translated as CASSPKRGHQPQHF.